This TCR beta chain was identified during a study of CD8 T cells in ankylosing spondylitis. V gave up 0 bases and J gave up 4 bases; unmatched junction bases: 3. CDR3 length: 15 amino acids. Germline V lookup: CDR1 SGHRS, CDR2 YFSETQ. TCRdb fed the 5' RACE reads into MiXCR, producing one record per CDR3 protein. The sample gives fewer than 550,000 distinct CDR3 sequences, 5.3% of which show up once; roughly 3.5% is in the top ten. General study results and limits: It appeared that ankylosing spondylitis blood was characterized by a TCR beta motif of under ten highly homologous variants.

In its sample, this clonotype was seen many times. The antigen remains unidentified. The source is a male donor with ankylosing spondylitis. The sample consisted of blood, either unsorted or a sorted T cell fraction (not recorded which). The chain uses TRBV5-1 and TRBJ2-1; 8 bases line up with TRBD1. CDR3 sequence reads: CASSLDGQGYNEQFF. The CDR3 DNA is TGCGCCAGCAGCTTGGATGGACAGGGATACAATGAGCAGTTCTTC. Supplemented by reference TRBV5-1 and TRBJ2-1, the full variable domain reads KAGVTQTPRYLIKTRGQQVTLSCSPISGHRSVSWYQQTPGQGLQFLFEYFSETQRNKGNFPGRFSGRQFSNSRSEMNVSTLELGDSALYLCASSLDGQGYNEQFFGPGTRLTVL.